These 5 T cell receptor beta chains originate from one sample sequenced in a study of T-cell memory formation after mild COVID-19. TCRdb reprocessed the 5' RACE reads with MiXCR, giving one entry per CDR3 protein. The sample lists hundreds of thousands of distinct CDR3 sequences, roughly an eighth seen once, with 22% in the top ten. The source material was PBMCs or a T cell subset sorted from them (not recorded which). The receptors derive from a man between 18 and 35 years old who had mild COVID-19 (a few samples of this study predate the infection). Cell type and time point are not known.

The table lists this clonotype with many counts. The chain uses TRBV12-3 or TRBV12-4 and TRBJ1-5; D ambiguous. V was pared by 7 bases and J by 7 bases, with 14 bases between. The CDR3 sequence is 13 residues long. The CDR3 region has the DNA TGTGCCAGCACCCCGTCGGGTGCGCAGCCCCAGCATTTT. Protein sequence: CASTPSGAQPQHF.

The gene calls are TRBV28 and TRBJ1-6; 7 bases align to TRBD1. CDR1 and CDR2 (germline): MDHEN, SYDVKM. The CDR3 spans 13 residues. J was trimmed by 7 bases and V by 6 bases; bases with no gene match: 3. The CDR3 spells CASRAGQNSPLHF. CDR3 DNA: TGTGCCAGCAGAGCGGGACAGAATTCACCCCTCCACTTT. Full variable domain (outside the CDR3, taken from reference TRBV28 and TRBJ1-6): DVKVTQSSRYLVKRTGEKVFLECVQDMDHENMFWYRQDPGLGLRLIYFSYDVKMKEKGDIPEGYSVSREKKERFSLILESASTNQTSMYLCASRAGQNSPLHFGNGTRLTVT.

This clonotype has only a few counts. This chain connects TRBV4-1 to TRBJ1-5, with D unresolved. The CDR3 runs 15 residues. The V and J ends lost 4 bases and 2 bases respectively, with 12 bases between them. CDR1 and CDR2 from the germline V gene are MGHRA and YSYEKL. CDR3 loop: CASSLPPGGNQPQHF. CDR3 nucleotides: TGCGCCAGCAGCCTACCTCCCGGGGGCAATCAGCCCCAGCATTTT.

The chain is built from TRBV10-2 and TRBJ2-1, with D uncertain. Germline CDR1 is WSHSY and CDR2 is SAAADI. The length of the CDR3 is 14 residues. V lost 2 bases and J 6 bases, leaving 11 bases between the germline ends. CDR3 region: CASSEGPGVNEQFF. In nucleotides, the CDR3 is TGCGCCAGCAGTGAGGGCCCTGGGGTCAATGAGCAGTTCTTC.

This clonotype was found a few times. This chain connects TRBV7-9 to TRBJ2-5; D remains ambiguous. The CDR3 is 15 residues long. Trimming removed 1 base from V and 2 bases from J, with 11 bases in between. Germline CDR1 and CDR2: SEHNR and FQNEAQ (reference sequence). The CDR3 sequence: CASSLVLNSQETQYF. The CDR3 DNA sequence: TGTGCCAGCAGCTTAGTGCTAAACTCTCAAGAGACCCAGTACTTC.